This paragraph reports one T cell receptor (beta chain). Its antigen is undetermined. This sample stems from a study of shared clonotypes between healthy human individuals. Findings and caveats of the study: It was anticipated that sequencing depth would influence how many clonotypes donors shared. Researchers sampled only blood; tissue repertoires likely differ.

The donors, all of them Caucasian adults, lived in Nashville, Tennessee. The CDR3 length is 13 residues. The germline V gene encodes CDR1 KGHSH and CDR2 LQKENI. V lost 2 bases to trimming and J lost 5 bases, with 9 bases between them. Assay used: immunoSEQ multiplex PCR; TCRdb lists only in-frame clones, some missing. The sample records over a million clones, 96% being singletons. This chain links TRBV18 with TRBJ1-1; no clear D. What was sequenced was naive CD4+ T cells sorted from blood. Subset described: CD45RA+ positively selected. This sequence originates from a man aged 30-40 years in good health. Here the CDR3 DNA reads TGTGCCAGCTCACCAGGTTTAAAGACTGAAGCTTTCTTT. It yields the protein CASSPGLKTEAFF.